What follows are 29 T cell receptor beta chains derived from one specimen sequenced in a study of blood T cell repertoires in COVID-19. Profiling relied on immunoSEQ multiplex PCR, and the TCRdb table lists in-frame clones only, not all of them. Among some 220,000 clones, 80% were seen once, and the ten largest hold 9.5% to 15%. Sequencing was carried out using peripheral blood. All receptors derive from a human donor in a cohort sampled during active COVID-19.

V usage is TRBV5-1 and J usage is TRBJ1-6; maybe TRBD1 (6 bases). The CDR3 has 18 residues. Between the trimmed V and J ends, which lost 1 base and 5 bases, there was a span of 19 bases. The V gene's germline CDR1 is SGHRS and CDR2 YFSETQ. The CDR3 DNA is TGCGCCAGCAGCTTGAGGGACACCGGGGATCCAAATAATTCACCCCTCCACTTT. As protein: CASSLRDTGDPNNSPLHF. Supplemented by reference TRBV5-1 and TRBJ1-6, the full variable domain reads KAGVTQTPRYLIKTRGQQVTLSCSPISGHRSVSWYQQTPGQGLQFLFEYFSETQRNKGNFPGRFSGRQFSNSRSEMNVSTLELGDSALYLCASSLRDTGDPNNSPLHFGNGTRLTVT.

This clone was seen a single time. The V gene is TRBV5-6, the J gene TRBJ2-3, with 7 positions matching TRBD2. V lost 4 bases and J lost 6; bases outside the gene matches: 8. CDR1 is SGHDT, CDR2 YYEEEE, per germline. The CDR3 totals 14 residues. CDR3: CASSPGGSGDTQYF. The CDR3 nucleotides read TGTGCCAGCAGCCCGGGGGGATCGGGGGATACGCAGTATTTT.

The V and J genes are TRBV5-1 and TRBJ2-5; a possible D gene is TRBD2 (6 bases). Trimming left V 0 bases short and J 7 bases short, with 7 bases between. The CDR3 sequence is 12 residues long. CDR1 is SGHRS and CDR2 is YFSETQ in the germline V gene. The CDR3 coding sequence is TGCGCCAGCAGCTTGGCCGGGGGGACCCAGTACTTC. This gives the protein CASSLAGGTQYF.

This chain uses TRBV18 with TRBJ1-5, with D tentatively TRBD1 (6 bases). V lost 4 bases and J lost 3, with 13 bases in between. The CDR3 extends over 15 amino acids. Germline V gene lookup returns CDR1 KGHSH and CDR2 LQKENI. CDR3 nucleotides: TGTGCCAGCTCACTAATACAGGGTCCCAATCAGCCCCAGCATTTT. Its protein is CASSLIQGPNQPQHF.

The genes are TRBV19 and TRBJ2-1; 8 bases are a match to TRBD2. V was clipped by 3 bases and J by 2 bases; unmatched bases: 3. The CDR3 runs to 15 residues. Germline lookup yields CDR1 LNHDA and CDR2 SQIVND (reference sequence). The CDR3: CASSILLAAYNEQFF. As DNA, the CDR3 is TGTGCCAGTAGTATTTTACTAGCGGCCTACAATGAGCAGTTCTTC.

CDR3 nucleotide sequence: TGTGCCAGTAGCCCCTTCTCGACAGGTACTAATGAAAAACTGTTTTTT. Translating it yields CASSPFSTGTNEKLFF. The V gene is TRBV19, the J gene TRBJ1-4; TRBD1 might be the D (6 bases). The CDR3 spans 16 residues. The V gene lost 6 bases and the J gene lost 2 bases, with 16 bases spanning the gap. In germline, CDR1 is LNHDA, CDR2 SQIVND (reference sequence).

This clone has at least ten counts. The chain carries TRBV5-6 and TRBJ2-1; 9 bases are shared with TRBD2. V was clipped by 4 bases and J by 10 bases; unmatched bases: 9. Germline CDR1 SGHDT, CDR2 YYEEEE. This CDR3 contains 14 residues. In nucleotides, the CDR3 is TGTGCCAGCAGCCCTCTGGCGGGAGGGTGGGAGCAGTTCTTC. Translating gives CASSPLAGGWEQFF.

V is TRBV10-3 and J is TRBJ2-5; 11 nucleotides match TRBD2. V dropped 2 bases and J dropped 5; count of bases not matched to a gene: 4. The CDR3 extends over 15 amino acids. CDR1 and CDR2 from the germline V gene are ENHRY and SYGVKD. CDR3 in amino acids: CAISEIAGGQETQYF. The CDR3 DNA reads TGTGCCATCAGTGAGATAGCGGGGGGGCAGGAGACCCAGTACTTC.

The gene calls are TRBV30 and TRBJ1-2; a weak D match, TRBD1 (6 bases). This CDR3 comprises 17 residues. Germline assignment: CDR1 GTSNPN and CDR2 SVGIG (reference sequence). V shed 4 bases and J shed 4 bases, with 25 bases lying between them. CDR3 in amino acids: CAWNNPRDIGSLYGYTF. The CDR3 DNA reads as TGTGCCTGGAATAATCCTCGGGACATTGGGAGCCTCTATGGCTACACCTTC.

The rearrangement uses TRBV2 and TRBJ1-2; TRBD1 might be the D (6 bases). V was shortened by 8 bases and J by 5 bases, with 9 bases between the two germline ends. The V gene's germline CDR1 is SNHLY and CDR2 FYNNEI. The CDR3 is made up of 11 amino acids. CDR3 in DNA: TGTGCCAGCGGCAGGGGATATGGCTACACCTTC. Its protein product is CASGRGYGYTF.

The V and J genes are TRBV7-2 and TRBJ2-7, with 8 bases fitting TRBD2. CDR1 and CDR2 (germline): SGHTA, FQGNSA. The V gene end was trimmed by 3 bases and the J gene end by 4 bases; junction bases not matched to a gene: 8. There are 15 residues in the CDR3. CDR3 bases: TGTGCCAGCAGCTTTAGCGGGACGGAAGATTACGAGCAGTACTTC. This translates into CASSFSGTEDYEQYF.

In the case of this clone: Other DNA sequences in this sample translate to the same CDR3. The V call is TRBV19, the J call TRBJ2-5, with 8 bases fitting TRBD1. Germline V gene lookup returns CDR1 LNHDA and CDR2 SQIVND (reference sequence). The CDR3 is 14 amino acids. With 1 base clipped from V and 4 bases from J, the junction kept 2 bases outside the gene matches. The CDR3 DNA sequence: TGTGCCAGTAGTATAGGGCAGGGGGCAGAGACCCAGTACTTC. Protein: CASSIGQGAETQYF.

V and J are TRBV5-4 and TRBJ2-7; 13 positions agree with TRBD2. V shed 4 bases and J 5 bases; nucleotides not matched to a gene: 6. CDR1 SGHNT and CDR2 YYREEE come from the germline V gene (reference sequence). The CDR3 has 15 amino acids. The CDR3 reads CASSQGLAGTNEQYF. In DNA form, the CDR3 reads TGTGCCAGCAGCCAGGGACTAGCGGGAACCAACGAGCAGTACTTC.

V usage is TRBV5-1 and J usage is TRBJ1-5; the D gene is possibly TRBD1 (6 bases). Germline-derived CDR1 and CDR2 are SGHRS and YFSETQ. The length of the CDR3 is 15 residues. V was clipped by 4 bases and J by 7 bases, with 18 bases between them. CDR3 bases: TGCGCCAGCAGCCCAGGGGTCGCCTCCGGACAGCCCCAGCATTTT. It encodes CASSPGVASGQPQHF.

V gene TRBV20-1 combines with J gene TRBJ1-2, with D unresolved. Germline CDR1 DFQATT, CDR2 SNEGSKA (reference sequence). The CDR3 contains 10 residues. Trimming removed 3 bases at V and 5 bases at J, with 4 bases between. The CDR3 DNA follows: TGCAGTGCTAGGAGTTATGGCTACACCTTC. This encodes CSARSYGYTF.

V and J are TRBV5-1 and TRBJ2-3; D unresolved. Trimming took off 3 bases at V and 3 bases at J, with 5 bases between the two ends. CDR1 and CDR2 from the germline V gene are SGHRS and YFSETQ. The CDR3 totals 12 residues. CDR3 coding DNA: TGCGCCAGCAGCTCCACTACAGATACGCAGTATTTT. The encoded protein is CASSSTTDTQYF.

The chain employs TRBV18 and TRBJ2-7; maybe TRBD2 (5 bases). The germline V gene encodes CDR1 KGHSH and CDR2 LQKENI. This CDR3 comprises 15 residues. V dropped 6 bases and J dropped 1 base, with 16 bases sitting between them. CDR3 bases: TGTGCCAGCTCCCACGCGAGGGCAGATTCCTACGAGCAGTACTTC. This sequence encodes CASSHARADSYEQYF.

The count of this clone is one. V and J are TRBV29-1 and TRBJ1-1; D gene unclear. The germline CDR1 and CDR2 sequences are SQVTM and ANQGSEA. The CDR3 spans 10 residues. Deletions cut 4 bases from V and 5 bases from J, with 5 bases between. CDR3 DNA: TGCAGCGTTGCAAATACTGAAGCTTTCTTT. It codes for CSVANTEAFF.

V is TRBV28 and J is TRBJ1-5, with D perhaps TRBD1 (5 bases). The V gene's germline CDR1 is MDHEN and CDR2 SYDVKM. The CDR3 contains 12 residues. The ends were cut back, 8 bases at V and 8 bases at J, with 13 bases in the middle. CDR3 sequence reads: CASLGTGEPQHF. CDR3 nucleotides: TGTGCCAGCCTTGGCACGGGGGAGCCCCAGCATTTT.

The rearrangement links TRBV7-2 to TRBJ2-1, with TRBD2 identical over 8 bases. V was pared by 4 bases and J by 8 bases, with 7 bases of the junction left unmatched. The germline CDR1 and CDR2 sequences are SGHTA and FQGNSA. The length of the CDR3 is 14 residues. The CDR3 sequence is CASSSPGLVDEQFF. The CDR3 DNA follows: TGTGCCAGCAGCTCCCCGGGACTAGTCGATGAGCAGTTCTTC.

CDR3 amino acids: CASSLELRRVYEQFF. CDR3 bases: TGTGCCAGCAGTTTGGAGCTTCGTCGGGTCTATGAGCAGTTCTTC. The genes are TRBV27 and TRBJ2-1; the D is unclear. Germline lookup yields CDR1 MNHEY and CDR2 SMNVEV (reference sequence). The CDR3 extends over 15 amino acids. The ends were cut back, 3 bases at V and 8 bases at J, with 17 bases in the middle.

This chain uses TRBV7-9 with TRBJ2-3; 10 bases line up with TRBD1. V was pared by 3 bases and J by 12 bases, with 6 bases of the junction left unmatched. The germline CDR1 and CDR2 sequences are SEHNR and FQNEAQ (reference sequence). The CDR3 spans 13 residues. The CDR3 DNA sequence: TGTGCCAGCAGCTTGGAAGACAGGGGGCCACAGTATTTT. This translates into CASSLEDRGPQYF.

The V call is TRBV28, the J call TRBJ2-6, with D possibly TRBD2 on 5 matching bases. Trimming left V 3 bases short and J 0 bases short, with 12 bases between. CDR3 length: 17 amino acids. Looked up from germline, CDR1 is MDHEN and CDR2 is SYDVKM. The CDR3 DNA sequence: TGTGCCAGCAGTTTCTCCTCTGGAGGCTCTGGGGCCAACGTCCTGACTTTC. This codes for CASSFSSGGSGANVLTF.

The chain employs TRBV2 and TRBJ1-2; 7 bases line up with TRBD1. Germline V gene lookup returns CDR1 SNHLY and CDR2 FYNNEI. CDR3 length: 17 amino acids. V gave up 5 bases and J gave up 0 bases; unmatched junction bases: 12. The CDR3 sequence: CASSYLRTGTSNYGYTF. The CDR3 DNA reads as TGTGCCAGCAGTTATTTAAGGACAGGTACTTCTAACTATGGCTACACCTTC.

The V and J genes are TRBV28 and TRBJ1-2; D ambiguous. Trimming left V 6 bases short and J 7 bases short, with 12 bases between. Germline V lookup: CDR1 MDHEN, CDR2 SYDVKM. This CDR3 is 12 amino acids long. The CDR3 here is CASSHSTVGYTF. CDR3 bases: TGTGCCAGCAGCCACAGTACGGTTGGCTACACCTTC.

This clone has just one count. The J gene is TRBJ2-7, the V gene TRBV6-5; 7 nucleotides match TRBD1. Germline CDR1 and CDR2: MNHEY and SVGAGI. J gave up 1 base and V 6 bases, and 3 bases lay outside the gene matches. This CDR3 comprises 13 residues. CDR3 in amino acids: CASRGTVSYEQYF. The CDR3 nucleotides are TGTGCCAGCAGAGGGACAGTATCCTACGAGCAGTACTTC.

The rearrangement uses TRBV2 and TRBJ1-1, with D uncertain. V was clipped by 6 bases and J by 1 base, with 9 bases between them. Germline values: CDR1 SNHLY, CDR2 FYNNEI. CDR3 length equals 13 residues. The CDR3, as DNA: TGTGCCAGCAGCCTACTTGAGAACACTGAAGCTTTCTTT. It yields the protein CASSLLENTEAFF.

V and J are TRBV19 and TRBJ1-2; D is uncertain. The V gene's germline CDR1 is LNHDA and CDR2 SQIVND (reference sequence). The CDR3 spans 14 residues. V lost 3 bases, J lost 8 bases, and 16 bases lay in between. The CDR3 protein is CASSMSGRVNGYTF. The DNA of the CDR3 is TGTGCCAGTAGTATGAGCGGGCGAGTCAACGGCTACACCTTC.

The genes are TRBV9 and TRBJ2-2; D may be TRBD2 (6 bases). The V end lost 0 bases, the J end lost 4 bases, and 10 bases lay between the germline ends. The CDR3 is 15 residues long. The germline gives CDR1 SGDLS, CDR2 YYNGEE. CDR3 protein: CASSVGGDGTGELFF. CDR3 nucleotides: TGTGCCAGCAGCGTAGGGGGGGATGGCACCGGGGAGCTGTTTTTT.